What follows are 3 T cell receptor beta chains derived from one specimen sequenced in a study of OX40 agonist ivuxolimab in advanced cancers. The repertoire was sequenced with immunoSEQ multiplex PCR; TCRdb's copy has only in-frame clones and lacks some. The repertoire holds about 41,000 clones, with around 87% as singletons. Specimen: CD4+ or CD8+ T cells sorted from blood, collected in a trial of the OX40 agonist ivuxolimab. The receptors were gathered from an adult with an advanced solid tumor such as melanoma, head and neck, liver or kidney cancer.

The rearrangement uses TRBV19 and TRBJ2-6; D gene ambiguous. Trimming cost V 1 base and J 0 bases, with 7 bases left between them. Looked up from germline, CDR1 is LNHDA and CDR2 is SQIVND (reference sequence). The CDR3 sequence is 16 residues long. CDR3 in DNA: TGTGCCAGTAGTATAGCCCAAATCTCTGGGGCCAACGTCCTGACTTTC. Translation: CASSIAQISGANVLTF.

The CDR3 DNA sequence: TGCAGCGTTGTCGCTGCGACCTACGAGCAGTACTTC. Its protein product is CSVVAATYEQYF. The chain links TRBV29-1 to TRBJ2-7; no firm D call. This CDR3 is 12 amino acids long. Per germline, CDR1 SQVTM and CDR2 ANQGSEA. Trimming took 4 bases from V and 2 from J, leaving 9 bases between them.

This chain connects TRBV29-1 to TRBJ2-7; no firm D call. Trimming left V 1 base short and J 1 base short, with 11 bases between. The length of the CDR3 is 14 residues. The germline gives CDR1 SQVTM, CDR2 ANQGSEA. This chain's CDR3 is CSVEVASTSYEQYF. In DNA, the CDR3 is TGCAGCGTTGAAGTAGCCTCGACATCCTACGAGCAGTACTTC.